This TCR beta chain was found in a study of blood T cell repertoires in COVID-19. This clone is a singleton in its sample. V lost 3 bases and J lost 7, with 22 bases in between. Germline lookup yields CDR1 LNHDA and CDR2 SQIVND (reference sequence). CDR3 length equals 17 residues. Clones were sequenced by immunoSEQ multiplex PCR, and TCRdb holds only the in-frame ones, with some missing. There are 85,000 to 90,000 clones in the sample; 75% to 90% occur only once, and approximately 15% lies in the top ten. Sequencing was performed on peripheral blood. The receptor was isolated from a woman of 80 years or more with active or convalescent COVID-19. The J gene is TRBJ2-1, the V gene TRBV19; D is perhaps TRBD2 (6 bases). In DNA, the CDR3 is TGTGCCAGTAGTATTTCTAGGAGTCGGGGGACGGGGAATGAGCAGTTCTTC. Amino acids: CASSISRSRGTGNEQFF. The whole variable domain, filled in from reference TRBV19 and TRBJ2-1, reads DGGITQSPKYLFRKEGQNVTLSCEQNLNHDAMYWYRQDPGQGLRLIYYSQIVNDFQKGDIAEGYSVSREKKESFPLTVTSAQKNPTAFYLCASSISRSRGTGNEQFFGPGTRLTVL.